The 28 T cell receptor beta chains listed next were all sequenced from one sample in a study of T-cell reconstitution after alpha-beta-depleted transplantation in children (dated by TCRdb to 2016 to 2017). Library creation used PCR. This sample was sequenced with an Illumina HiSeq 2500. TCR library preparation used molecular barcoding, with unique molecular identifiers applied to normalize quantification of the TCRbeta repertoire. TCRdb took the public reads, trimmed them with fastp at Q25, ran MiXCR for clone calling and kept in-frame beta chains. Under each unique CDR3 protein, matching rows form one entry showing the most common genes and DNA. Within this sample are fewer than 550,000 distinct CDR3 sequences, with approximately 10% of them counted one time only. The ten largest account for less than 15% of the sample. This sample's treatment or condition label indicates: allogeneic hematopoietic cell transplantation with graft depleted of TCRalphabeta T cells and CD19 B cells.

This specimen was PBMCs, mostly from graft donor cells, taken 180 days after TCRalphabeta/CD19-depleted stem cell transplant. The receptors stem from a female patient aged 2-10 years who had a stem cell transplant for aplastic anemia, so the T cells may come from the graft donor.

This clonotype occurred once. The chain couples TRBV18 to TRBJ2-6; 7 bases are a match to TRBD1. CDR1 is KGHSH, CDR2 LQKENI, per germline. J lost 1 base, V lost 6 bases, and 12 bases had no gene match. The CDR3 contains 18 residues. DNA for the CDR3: TGTGCCAGCTCTCTAACGTGGACAGGCGGGTCTGGGGCCAACGTCCTGACTTTC. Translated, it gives CASSLTWTGGSGANVLTF.

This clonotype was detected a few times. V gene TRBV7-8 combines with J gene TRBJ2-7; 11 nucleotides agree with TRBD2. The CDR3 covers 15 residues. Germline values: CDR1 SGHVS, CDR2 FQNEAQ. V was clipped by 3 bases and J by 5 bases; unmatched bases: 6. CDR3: CASSFRLAGTHEQYF. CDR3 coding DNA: TGTGCCAGCAGCTTTCGACTAGCGGGGACCCACGAGCAGTACTTC.

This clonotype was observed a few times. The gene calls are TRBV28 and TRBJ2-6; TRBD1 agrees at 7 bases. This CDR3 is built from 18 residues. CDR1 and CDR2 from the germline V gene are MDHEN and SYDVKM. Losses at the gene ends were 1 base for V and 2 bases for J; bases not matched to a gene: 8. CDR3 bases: TGTGCCAGCAGTTTATCCTGGACAGGCGACGCTGGGGCCAACGTCCTGACTTTC. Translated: CASSLSWTGDAGANVLTF.

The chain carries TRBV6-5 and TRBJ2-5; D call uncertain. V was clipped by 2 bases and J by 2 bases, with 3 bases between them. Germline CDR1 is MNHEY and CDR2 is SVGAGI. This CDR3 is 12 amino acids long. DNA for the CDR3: TGTGCCAGCAGTTACAGGCAAGAGACCCAGTACTTC. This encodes CASSYRQETQYF.

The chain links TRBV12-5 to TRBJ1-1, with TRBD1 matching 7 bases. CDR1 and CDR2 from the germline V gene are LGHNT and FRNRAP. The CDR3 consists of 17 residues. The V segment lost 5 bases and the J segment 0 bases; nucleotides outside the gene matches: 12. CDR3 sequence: CASGARQGGGLNTEAFF. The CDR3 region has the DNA TGTGCTAGTGGTGCCCGACAGGGAGGGGGCCTGAACACTGAAGCTTTCTTT.

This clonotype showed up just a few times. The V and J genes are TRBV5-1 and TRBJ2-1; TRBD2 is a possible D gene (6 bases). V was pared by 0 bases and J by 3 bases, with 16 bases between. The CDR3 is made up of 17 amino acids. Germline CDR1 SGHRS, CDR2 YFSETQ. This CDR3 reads CASSLGTGGSYYNEQFF. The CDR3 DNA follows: TGCGCCAGCAGCTTGGGAACAGGAGGGAGTTACTACAATGAGCAGTTCTTC.

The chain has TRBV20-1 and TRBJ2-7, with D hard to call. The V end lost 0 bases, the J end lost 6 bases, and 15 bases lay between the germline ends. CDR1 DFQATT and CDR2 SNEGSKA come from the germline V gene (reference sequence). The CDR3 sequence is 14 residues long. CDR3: CSARDHIQLSEQYF. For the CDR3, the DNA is TGCAGTGCTAGAGATCATATACAGCTTTCCGAGCAGTACTTC.

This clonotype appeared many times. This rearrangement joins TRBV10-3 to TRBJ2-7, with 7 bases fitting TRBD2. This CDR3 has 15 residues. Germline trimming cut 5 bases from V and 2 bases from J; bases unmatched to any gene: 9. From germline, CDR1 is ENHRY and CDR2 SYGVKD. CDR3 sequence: CAISTGGRAPYEQYV. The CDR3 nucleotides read TGTGCCATCAGTACGGGAGGAAGGGCGCCCTACGAGCAGTACGTC.

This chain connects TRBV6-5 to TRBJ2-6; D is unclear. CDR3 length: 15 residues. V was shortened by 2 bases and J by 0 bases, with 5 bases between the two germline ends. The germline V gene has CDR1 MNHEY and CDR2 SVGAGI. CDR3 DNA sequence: TGTGCCAGCAGTTACGTCGCCTCTGGGGCCAACGTCCTGACTTTC. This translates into CASSYVASGANVLTF.

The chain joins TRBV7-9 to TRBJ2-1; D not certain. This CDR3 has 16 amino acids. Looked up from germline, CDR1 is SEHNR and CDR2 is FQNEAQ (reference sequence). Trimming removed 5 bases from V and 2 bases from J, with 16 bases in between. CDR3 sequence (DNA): TGTGCCAGCAGCCCCGGGCCCAGAGACCCCTACAATGAGCAGTTCTTC. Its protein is CASSPGPRDPYNEQFF.

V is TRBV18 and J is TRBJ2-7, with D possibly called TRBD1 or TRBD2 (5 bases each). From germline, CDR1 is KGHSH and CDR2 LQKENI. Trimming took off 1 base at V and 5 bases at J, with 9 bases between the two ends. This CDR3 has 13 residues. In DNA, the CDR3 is TGTGCCAGCTCACCACAGGGACCCCACGAGCAGTACTTC. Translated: CASSPQGPHEQYF.

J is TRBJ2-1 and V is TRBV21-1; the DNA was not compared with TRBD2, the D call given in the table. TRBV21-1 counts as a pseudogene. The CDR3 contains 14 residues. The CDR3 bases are TGTGCCAGGATCTTGGCGGGAGCGTACAATGAGCAGTTCTTC. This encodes CARILAGAYNEQFF.

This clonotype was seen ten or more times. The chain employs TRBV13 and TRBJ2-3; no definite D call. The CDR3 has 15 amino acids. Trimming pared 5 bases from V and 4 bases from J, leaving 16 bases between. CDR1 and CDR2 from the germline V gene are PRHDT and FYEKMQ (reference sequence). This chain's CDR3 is CASSPPTPFADTQYF. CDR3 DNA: TGTGCCAGCAGCCCGCCAACCCCGTTCGCAGATACGCAGTATTTT.

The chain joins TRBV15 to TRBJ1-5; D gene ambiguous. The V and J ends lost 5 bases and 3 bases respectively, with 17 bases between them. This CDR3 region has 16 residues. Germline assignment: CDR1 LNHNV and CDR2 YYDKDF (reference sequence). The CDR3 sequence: CATSPSPSWDNQPQHF. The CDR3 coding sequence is TGTGCCACCAGCCCCTCCCCGTCGTGGGACAATCAGCCCCAGCATTTT.

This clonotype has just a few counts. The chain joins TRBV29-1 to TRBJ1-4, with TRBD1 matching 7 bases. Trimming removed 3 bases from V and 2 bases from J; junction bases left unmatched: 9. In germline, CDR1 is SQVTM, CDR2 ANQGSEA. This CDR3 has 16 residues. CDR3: CSVERDRETTNEKLFF. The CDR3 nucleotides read TGCAGCGTTGAGCGAGACAGGGAAACGACTAATGAAAAACTGTTTTTT.

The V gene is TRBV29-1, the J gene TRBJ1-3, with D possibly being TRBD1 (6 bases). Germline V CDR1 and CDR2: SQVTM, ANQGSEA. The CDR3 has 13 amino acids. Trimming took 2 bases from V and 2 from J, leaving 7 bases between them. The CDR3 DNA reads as TGCAGCGTTGAACACAGGGCTGGAAACACCATATATTTT. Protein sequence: CSVEHRAGNTIYF.

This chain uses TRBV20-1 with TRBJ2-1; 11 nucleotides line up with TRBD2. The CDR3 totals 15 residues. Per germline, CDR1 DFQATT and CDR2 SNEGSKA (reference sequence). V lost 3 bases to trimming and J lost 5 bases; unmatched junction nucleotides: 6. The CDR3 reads CSARKIAGGNNEQFF. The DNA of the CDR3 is TGCAGTGCTAGGAAGATAGCGGGAGGGAACAATGAGCAGTTCTTC.

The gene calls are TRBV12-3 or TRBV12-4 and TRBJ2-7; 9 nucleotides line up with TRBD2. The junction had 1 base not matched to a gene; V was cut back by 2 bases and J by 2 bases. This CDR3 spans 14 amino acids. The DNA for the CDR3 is TGTGCCAGCAGTTTAAGCGGGAGGACCTACGAGCAGTACGTC. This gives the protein CASSLSGRTYEQYV.

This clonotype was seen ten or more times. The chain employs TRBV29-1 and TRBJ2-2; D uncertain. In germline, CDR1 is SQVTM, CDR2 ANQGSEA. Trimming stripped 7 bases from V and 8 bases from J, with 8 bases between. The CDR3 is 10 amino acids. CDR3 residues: CSGWGGELFF. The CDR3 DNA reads TGCAGCGGCTGGGGTGGGGAGCTGTTTTTT.

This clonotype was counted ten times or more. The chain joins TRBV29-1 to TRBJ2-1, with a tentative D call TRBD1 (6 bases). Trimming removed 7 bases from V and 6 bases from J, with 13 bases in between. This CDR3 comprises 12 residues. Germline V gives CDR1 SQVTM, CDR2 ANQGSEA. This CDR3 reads CSADRDTNEQFF. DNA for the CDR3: TGCAGCGCTGACCGGGACACCAATGAGCAGTTCTTC.

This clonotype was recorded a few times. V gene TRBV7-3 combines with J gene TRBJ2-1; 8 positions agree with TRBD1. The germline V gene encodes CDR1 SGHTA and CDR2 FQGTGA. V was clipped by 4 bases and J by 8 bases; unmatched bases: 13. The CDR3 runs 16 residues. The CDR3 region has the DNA TGTGCCAGCAGCTCCCAGGGGGCGCCCCCCGGGCATGAGCAGTTCTTC. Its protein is CASSSQGAPPGHEQFF.

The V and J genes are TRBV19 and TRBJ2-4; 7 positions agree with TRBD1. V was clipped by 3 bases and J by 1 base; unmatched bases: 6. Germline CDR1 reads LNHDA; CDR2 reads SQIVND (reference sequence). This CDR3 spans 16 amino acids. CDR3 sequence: CASSIPTGRAKNIQYF. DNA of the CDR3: TGTGCCAGTAGTATCCCGACAGGGCGGGCCAAAAACATTCAGTACTTC.

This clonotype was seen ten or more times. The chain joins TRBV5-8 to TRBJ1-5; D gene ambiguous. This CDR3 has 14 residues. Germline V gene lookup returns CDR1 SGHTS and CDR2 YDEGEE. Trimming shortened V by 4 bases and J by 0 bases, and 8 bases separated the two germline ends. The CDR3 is CASSGKTSNQPQHF. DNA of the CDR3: TGTGCCAGCAGCGGTAAGACTAGCAATCAGCCCCAGCATTTT.

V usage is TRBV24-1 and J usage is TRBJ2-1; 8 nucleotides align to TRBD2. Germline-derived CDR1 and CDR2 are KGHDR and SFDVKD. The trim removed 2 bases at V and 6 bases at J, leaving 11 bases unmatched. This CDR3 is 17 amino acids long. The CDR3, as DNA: TGTGCCACCAGTGATTCGCTCATAGCGGGGTCTCTCAATGAGCAGTTCTTC. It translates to CATSDSLIAGSLNEQFF.

The CDR3 DNA follows: TGTGCCAGCAGCCATCCGGGGCTAGCGACGAACACCGGGGAGCTGTTTTTT. Protein: CASSHPGLATNTGELFF. The chain combines TRBV7-9 with TRBJ2-2, with D possibly TRBD2 on 6 matching bases. In germline, CDR1 is SEHNR, CDR2 FQNEAQ (reference sequence). V was clipped by 5 bases and J by 0 bases, with 16 bases between them. There are 17 residues in the CDR3.

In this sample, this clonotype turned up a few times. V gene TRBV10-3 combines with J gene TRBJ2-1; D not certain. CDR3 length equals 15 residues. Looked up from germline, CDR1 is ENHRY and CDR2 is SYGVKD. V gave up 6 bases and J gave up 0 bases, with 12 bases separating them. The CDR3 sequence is CAISAGDNSYNEQFF. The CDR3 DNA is TGTGCCATCAGCGCCGGCGACAACTCCTACAATGAGCAGTTCTTC.

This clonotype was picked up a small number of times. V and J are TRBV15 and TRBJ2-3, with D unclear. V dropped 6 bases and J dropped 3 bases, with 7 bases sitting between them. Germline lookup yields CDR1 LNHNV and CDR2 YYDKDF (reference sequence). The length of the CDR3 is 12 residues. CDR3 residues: CATREITDTQYF. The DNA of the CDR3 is TGTGCCACCAGGGAAATAACAGATACGCAGTATTTT.

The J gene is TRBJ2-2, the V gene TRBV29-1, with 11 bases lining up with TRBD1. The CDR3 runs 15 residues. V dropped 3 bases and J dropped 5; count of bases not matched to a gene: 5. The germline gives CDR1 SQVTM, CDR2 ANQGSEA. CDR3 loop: CSVDRDRGMTGELFF. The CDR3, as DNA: TGCAGCGTTGACCGGGACAGGGGGATGACCGGGGAGCTGTTTTTT.